This TCR beta chain is from a study of T cell repertoires in cytomegalovirus infection (dated by TCRdb to between 2017 and 2020). With respect to the entire study: The peptide stimulations were aimed at well-studied HLA-B-restricted epitopes as well as recently identified HLA-C-restricted CMV epitopes, whose presentation resists viral immunomodulation. Donor HLA type was relevant to the analysis, because carriage of CMV infection together with the matching HLA type was indicated by public TCR beta signatures. Results and caveats for the whole study, not just this receptor: In both this cohort and an independent approximately 400-donor cohort, the cumulative frequency of public TCR beta family members distinguished carriers of CMV infection plus the relevant HLA type. The ex vivo response was dominated by HLA-C-restricted CMV-specific TCR beta clonotypes, and the single most frequent clonotype in two of eight donors was supplied by these HLA-C-restricted clonotypes.

The intended sense of this specimen's treatment or condition label: in vitro stimulation with specific CMV peptide epitopes to enrich CMV-specific T cells. For sequencing, an Illumina HiSeq 1500 was employed. In TCRdb, the public reads were trimmed at Q25 with fastp and aligned with MiXCR, with productive beta chains retained. CDR3 protein sequences are deduplicated, and each keeps its most common genes and DNA. The sample table holds some 270,000 distinct CDR3 sequences, of which around 20% were seen once. The ten largest clones take up approximately 19% of the sample. V gives up 3 bases and J gives up 5 bases, and the segment between their germline ends measures 7 bases. CDR1 KGHSH and CDR2 LQKENI were looked up in the germline V gene. The CDR3 sequence holds 12 residues, the cysteine and phenylalanine included. The DNA shown is the 36-base CDR3, in frame from base 1. Comment on this clonotype: Its antigen remains undetermined. No base qualities exist here, and no much larger clone lies one base off it.

The sequencing here drew on cultured PBMCs, taken from culture after CMV antigen stimulation. The TCR sequence derives from a human donor in good health (CMV status not recorded). Some clones in this sample may be carry-over from other donors' samples. The chain was built from TRBV18 and TRBJ2-5; a confident D gene designation cannot be given. CDR3 sequence: CASSPLTETQYF. The DNA sequence is as follows: TGTGCCAGCTCACCGCTTACGGAGACCCAGTACTTC.